These 25 T cell receptor beta chains share one sample of origin, sequenced in a study of T cells in localized non-small cell lung cancer. Clones were read by immunoSEQ multiplex PCR, and TCRdb kept only the in-frame ones, dropping some. Of 90,000 to 95,000 clones listed, around 90% are singletons. The material sequenced was peripheral blood, taken before any cancer treatment. The origin of the receptors is a man aged 35 to 69 with stage I squamous cell lung carcinoma.

V usage is TRBV5-1 and J usage is TRBJ1-2, with a possible D match to TRBD1 (6 bases). The ends were cut back, 3 bases at V and 7 bases at J, with 25 bases in the middle. In germline, CDR1 is SGHRS, CDR2 YFSETQ. CDR3 length: 17 residues. CDR3 DNA: TGCGCCAGCAGCTGGGGTGACAGGTCCTTTTACCGTGGTGGCTACACCTTC. Amino acid sequence: CASSWGDRSFYRGGYTF.

This chain links TRBV4-3 with TRBJ1-6; D call uncertain. This CDR3 region has 13 residues. Trimming took 0 bases from V and 5 from J, leaving 2 bases between them. Germline V gives CDR1 LGHNA, CDR2 YSLEER. CDR3 nucleotide sequence: TGCGCCAGCAGCCAAGATAATAATTCACCCCTCCACTTT. The encoded protein is CASSQDNNSPLHF.

This rearrangement joins TRBV28 to TRBJ2-7; 9 positions match TRBD1. After removal of 3 bases from V and 3 bases from J, the junction contained 9 bases not matched to a gene. Per the germline V gene, CDR1 is MDHEN and CDR2 is SYDVKM. The CDR3 contains 16 residues. CDR3 amino acids: CASSFGDRVKVYEQYF. DNA for the CDR3: TGTGCCAGCAGTTTTGGGGACAGGGTAAAAGTCTACGAGCAGTACTTC. The full variable domain, in which reference TRBV28 and TRBJ2-7 provide the parts outside the CDR3, is DVKVTQSSRYLVKRTGEKVFLECVQDMDHENMFWYRQDPGLGLRLIYFSYDVKMKEKGDIPEGYSVSREKKERFSLILESASTNQTSMYLCASSFGDRVKVYEQYFGPGTRLTVT.

This clone was seen a few times. J is TRBJ2-3 and V is TRBV14, with D unresolved. The CDR3 spans 13 residues. CDR1 is SGHDN and CDR2 is FVKESK in the germline V gene. The V gene lost 0 bases and the J gene lost 2 bases, with 3 bases spanning the gap. CDR3 loop: CASSQDYTDTQYF. The CDR3 DNA is TGTGCCAGCAGCCAAGACTACACAGATACGCAGTATTTT.

This chain links TRBV10-3 with TRBJ1-2; TRBD1 might be the D (5 bases). The V and J ends lost 4 bases and 6 bases respectively, with 9 bases between them. The CDR3 has 12 amino acids. Germline CDR1 ENHRY, CDR2 SYGVKD. The CDR3 DNA reads TGTGCCATCAGTGCTACGGGGGATGGCTACACCTTC. This encodes CAISATGDGYTF.

This chain joins TRBV19 and TRBJ1-4; tentative D call: TRBD1 (6 bases). Germline assignment: CDR1 LNHDA and CDR2 SQIVND (reference sequence). V lost 5 bases and J lost 6, with 19 bases in between. The CDR3 spans 16 residues. CDR3 in DNA: TGTGCCAGTAGTTCCTTCACAGGGAGGGCCCATGAAAAACTGTTTTTT. Protein sequence: CASSSFTGRAHEKLFF.

The chain combines TRBV14 with TRBJ2-2; D is possibly TRBD1 (6 bases). The CDR3 loop spans 16 amino acids. CDR1 and CDR2 (germline): SGHDN, FVKESK. V shed 1 base and J shed 4 bases, with 13 bases lying between them. The CDR3 protein is CASSQGTGSGTGELFF. CDR3 DNA sequence: TGTGCCAGCAGCCAAGGCACAGGGTCGGGCACCGGGGAGCTGTTTTTT.

CDR3 region: CASSLANRRLRLTYGYTF. In DNA, the CDR3 is TGTGCCAGCAGCTTGGCCAATAGACGGCTCAGACTCACCTATGGCTACACCTTC. This chain links TRBV5-8 with TRBJ1-2; D uncertain. The germline V and J ends were trimmed by 0 bases and 4 bases, with 22 bases remaining between them. The CDR3 length is 18 residues. Germline V lookup: CDR1 SGHTS, CDR2 YDEGEE.

J is TRBJ2-7 and V is TRBV6-5; tentative D call: TRBD2 (5 bases). Deletions cut 6 bases from V and 3 bases from J, with 12 bases between. The CDR3 sequence is 13 residues long. CDR1 is MNHEY and CDR2 is SVGAGI in the germline V gene. CDR3 amino acids: CASSILAGYEQYF. CDR3 DNA: TGTGCCAGCAGCATCCTAGCAGGCTACGAGCAGTACTTC.

In DNA, the CDR3 is TGTGCCAGCAGCTTGTCAGACAGGCCAGATACGCAGTATTTT. It encodes CASSLSDRPDTQYF. The chain couples TRBV5-4 to TRBJ2-3; tentatively, D is TRBD1 (6 bases). Trimming took off 1 base at V and 4 bases at J, with 10 bases between the two ends. The CDR3 length is 14 residues. Germline CDR1 is SGHNT and CDR2 is YYREEE (reference sequence).

V is TRBV7-3 and J is TRBJ2-5; D may match TRBD1 or TRBD2 (6 bases each). Trimming shortened V by 5 bases and J by 4 bases, and 11 bases separated the two germline ends. CDR1 is SGHTA and CDR2 is FQGTGA in the germline V gene. This CDR3 has 13 residues. The CDR3 nucleotides are TGTGCCAGCAGCGCTCCGGGGGCAGAGACCCAGTACTTC. Translation: CASSAPGAETQYF.

The chain uses TRBV2 and TRBJ1-1, with 7 bases that match TRBD1. V shed 4 bases and J 4 bases; nucleotides not matched to a gene: 3. The CDR3 has 13 residues. In germline, CDR1 is SNHLY, CDR2 FYNNEI. The CDR3 here is CASSVRGGTEAFF. CDR3 nucleotides: TGTGCCAGCAGTGTCAGGGGGGGCACTGAAGCTTTCTTT.

The DNA for the CDR3 is TGTGCCAGCAGCACGACCCCTCCGAGCTCCTACAATGAGCAGTTCTTC. This sequence encodes CASSTTPPSSYNEQFF. The chain has TRBV7-2 and TRBJ2-1, with D unclear. The V end was cut by 5 bases, the J end by 0 bases, with 14 bases between. The CDR3 consists of 16 residues. Germline CDR1 is SGHTA and CDR2 is FQGNSA. Variable domain in full (rest from reference TRBV7-2 and TRBJ2-1): GAGVSQSPSNKVTEKGKDVELRCDPISGHTALYWYRQSLGQGLEFLIYFQGNSAPDKSGLPSDRFSAERTGGSVSTLTIQRTQQEDSAVYLCASSTTPPSSYNEQFFGPGTRLTVL.

V and J are TRBV27 and TRBJ1-2, with D unclear. V was clipped by 6 bases and J by 3 bases, with 17 bases between them. Germline CDR1 MNHEY, CDR2 SMNVEV (reference sequence). The CDR3 has 15 residues. Here the CDR3 DNA reads TGTGCCAGCAGCTCCTCATCACGAGCGCACTATGGCTACACCTTC. It yields the protein CASSSSSRAHYGYTF.

The chain links TRBV10-1 to TRBJ2-1; D ambiguous. V was pared by 3 bases and J by 8 bases, with 17 bases between. Germline V lookup: CDR1 WNHNN, CDR2 SYGVQD (reference sequence). There are 15 residues in the CDR3. CDR3 coding DNA: TGCGCCAGCAGTGAAGGCCAGGATAAGAATCATGAGCAGTTCTTC. Protein: CASSEGQDKNHEQFF.

The chain joins TRBV6-5 to TRBJ2-1; a weak D match, TRBD2 (6 bases). V lost 5 bases to trimming and J lost 5 bases, with 13 bases between them. The germline gives CDR1 MNHEY, CDR2 SVGAGI. CDR3 length: 14 residues. CDR3 sequence reads: CASSVKRVNNEQFF. The CDR3, as DNA: TGTGCCAGCAGTGTCAAGCGGGTAAACAATGAGCAGTTCTTC.

The chain joins TRBV5-1 to TRBJ2-6, with 8 bases that match TRBD2. Germline V gene data show CDR1 as SGHRS and CDR2 as YFSETQ. The CDR3 sequence is 18 residues long. Trimming cost V 4 bases and J 0 bases; bases outside gene matches: 9. Written as DNA, the CDR3 is TGCGCCAGCAGCCTGGGACTAGGGGCGCTCTCTGGGGCCAACGTCCTGACTTTC. Translating it yields CASSLGLGALSGANVLTF.

The chain combines TRBV7-2 with TRBJ2-3; D may match TRBD1 or TRBD2 (5 bases each). The CDR3 consists of 15 residues. The V gene's germline CDR1 is SGHTA and CDR2 FQGNSA. Trimming pared 0 bases from V and 2 bases from J, leaving 9 bases between. CDR3 nucleotides: TGTGCCAGCAGCTTAGCGGGGGTTTCCACAGATACGCAGTATTTT. Its translation is CASSLAGVSTDTQYF.

The chain is built from TRBV9 and TRBJ1-2; tentative D call: TRBD1 (6 bases). Trimming pared 0 bases from V and 4 bases from J, leaving 19 bases between. The CDR3 contains 17 residues. Germline V gene data show CDR1 as SGDLS and CDR2 as YYNGEE. The CDR3 DNA reads as TGTGCCAGCAGCGTAGATGGGGGAGGGGGATCCATCTATGGCTACACCTTC. Amino acid sequence: CASSVDGGGGSIYGYTF.

The gene calls are TRBV5-4 and TRBJ1-1, with D tentatively TRBD1 (5 bases). This CDR3 has 16 residues. CDR1 and CDR2 from the germline V gene are SGHNT and YYREEE (reference sequence). Trimming cost V 4 bases and J 4 bases, with 20 bases left between them. The CDR3 DNA sequence: TGTGCCAGCAGCGCCTTCGGGGCCAACCGTGTCACTGAAGCTTTCTTT. It translates to CASSAFGANRVTEAFF.

This chain connects TRBV2 to TRBJ2-3; 8 nucleotides align to TRBD1. The CDR3 has 15 residues. V lost 2 bases and J lost 2; bases outside the gene matches: 3. CDR1 and CDR2 (germline): SNHLY, FYNNEI. The CDR3 coding sequence is TGTGCCAGCAGTGAAAACAGGGGGATCACAGATACGCAGTATTTT. Its protein is CASSENRGITDTQYF.

The chain carries TRBV27 and TRBJ2-7, with a tentative D call TRBD1 (6 bases). CDR3 length: 17 amino acids. V was shortened by 5 bases and J by 2 bases, with 22 bases between the two germline ends. Per germline, CDR1 MNHEY and CDR2 SMNVEV (reference sequence). DNA of the CDR3: TGTGCCAGCAGTATAACCCGGGTCCCAGGGGTGACCTACGAGCAGTACTTC. Its translation: CASSITRVPGVTYEQYF.

The rearrangement joins TRBV11-1 to TRBJ1-3; no clear D gene. Between the trimmed V and J ends, which lost 2 bases and 4 bases, there was a span of 9 bases. The CDR3 totals 14 residues. Germline CDR1 is SGHAT and CDR2 is FQDESV (reference sequence). CDR3 protein: CASSLRGAGNTIYF. The DNA for the CDR3 is TGTGCCAGCAGCTTACGGGGAGCCGGAAACACCATATATTTT.

This clone was observed once. The rearrangement links TRBV6-6 to TRBJ2-3; D may be TRBD2 (7 bases). Per germline, CDR1 MNHNY and CDR2 SVGAGI (reference sequence). Between the trimmed V and J ends, which lost 6 bases and 6 bases, there was a span of 19 bases. CDR3 size: 15 residues. The CDR3 coding sequence is TGTGCCAGCAGCGGGGGAGGGGGGGCCAGGGATACGCAGTATTTT. It is translated as CASSGGGGARDTQYF.

The V gene is TRBV9, the J gene TRBJ2-2, with 9 nucleotides matching TRBD2. The CDR3 contains 16 residues. V dropped 0 bases and J dropped 5; count of bases not matched to a gene: 5. Germline CDR1 and CDR2: SGDLS and YYNGEE. CDR3 sequence reads: CASSVDLAGRTGELFF. The CDR3 DNA follows: TGTGCCAGCAGCGTAGACCTAGCGGGGAGGACCGGGGAGCTGTTTTTT.